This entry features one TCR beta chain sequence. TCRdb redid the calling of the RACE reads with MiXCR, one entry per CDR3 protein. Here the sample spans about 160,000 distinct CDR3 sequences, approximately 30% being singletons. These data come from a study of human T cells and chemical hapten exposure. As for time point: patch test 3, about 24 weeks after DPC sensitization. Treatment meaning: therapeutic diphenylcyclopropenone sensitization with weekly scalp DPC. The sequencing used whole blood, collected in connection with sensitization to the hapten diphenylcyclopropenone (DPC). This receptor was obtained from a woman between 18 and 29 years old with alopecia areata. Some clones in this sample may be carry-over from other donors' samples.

In nucleotides, the CDR3 is TGCGCCAGCAGCCAAGGCTGGACTAGCGGGCGGCCTCGCTACGAGCAGTACTTC. It encodes CASSQGWTSGRPRYEQYF. The chain uses TRBV4-3 and TRBJ2-7; 11 nucleotides agree with TRBD2. Germline V gives CDR1 LGHNA, CDR2 YSLEER. The CDR3 length is 18 residues. V shed 1 base and J 3 bases; nucleotides not matched to a gene: 11.